The 22 T cell receptor beta chains in this list originate from one sample, sequenced in a study of blood T cell repertoires in COVID-19. This table comes from immunoSEQ multiplex PCR, and its TCRdb copy is limited to in-frame clones, with some not included. In the table there are 100,000 or so clones, roughly 92% of which are singletons. Sequenced sample: peripheral blood. These receptors came from a woman between 55 and 75 years old with active COVID-19.

This sequence joins TRBV6-5 and TRBJ1-3; D is perhaps TRBD1 (5 bases). The CDR3 runs 14 residues. From germline, CDR1 is MNHEY and CDR2 SVGAGI. V gave up 7 bases and J gave up 0 bases, with 10 bases separating them. The CDR3 bases are TGTGCCAGCAATAGACAGTTCTCTGGAAACACCATATATTTT. Translation gives CASNRQFSGNTIYF.

This rearrangement joins TRBV27 to TRBJ1-1; D is perhaps TRBD1 (5 bases). Germline CDR1 MNHEY, CDR2 SMNVEV (reference sequence). V was trimmed by 6 bases and J by 4 bases, leaving 15 bases between them. The CDR3 sequence is 14 residues long. The CDR3, as DNA: TGTGCCAGCAGCCCCCTCGGGGGGGTCACTGAAGCTTTCTTT. It specifies CASSPLGGVTEAFF.

V is TRBV28 and J is TRBJ1-2; D perhaps matches TRBD1 (5 bases). The V end was cut by 1 base, the J end by 5 bases, with 8 bases between. The CDR3 is 13 residues long. Germline V gene lookup returns CDR1 MDHEN and CDR2 SYDVKM. CDR3 region: CASSLSPGYGYTF. CDR3 in DNA: TGTGCCAGCAGTTTATCCCCAGGGTATGGCTACACCTTC.

The chain couples TRBV6-5 to TRBJ2-3, with TRBD2 matching over 7 bases. CDR3 length equals 15 residues. The V segment lost 2 bases and the J segment 4 bases; nucleotides outside the gene matches: 6. CDR1 and CDR2 from the germline V gene are MNHEY and SVGAGI. CDR3 sequence reads: CASSYREASADTQYF. The CDR3 region has the DNA TGTGCCAGCAGTTACCGGGAGGCTTCGGCAGATACGCAGTATTTT.

The chain joins TRBV27 to TRBJ2-1; TRBD2 matches at 9 bases. In germline, CDR1 is MNHEY, CDR2 SMNVEV (reference sequence). Germline trimming cut 2 bases from V and 1 base from J; bases unmatched to any gene: 3. This CDR3 is built from 16 residues. The CDR3 spells CASSLAGGPSYNEQFF. The CDR3 DNA is TGTGCCAGCAGTTTAGCGGGAGGGCCGTCCTACAATGAGCAGTTCTTC.

The V and J genes are TRBV7-9 and TRBJ2-2, with no clear D. Germline V gene sequence: CDR1 SEHNR, CDR2 FQNEAQ (reference sequence). V gave up 3 bases and J gave up 2 bases, with 13 bases separating them. The CDR3 has 16 amino acids. The CDR3 nucleotides are TGTGCCAGCAGCTTGATATCAGGTGATAACACCGGGGAGCTGTTTTTT. It is translated as CASSLISGDNTGELFF.

This sequence joins TRBV14 and TRBJ2-7, with D maybe TRBD2 (5 bases). CDR1 and CDR2 (germline): SGHDN, FVKESK. CDR3 length: 12 amino acids. Trimming removed 4 bases from V and 4 bases from J, with 8 bases in between. CDR3 in DNA: TGTGCCAGCAGCCCCGGGGTTTACGAGCAGTACTTC. Its protein is CASSPGVYEQYF.

Only one count was recorded for this clone. V gene TRBV28 combines with J gene TRBJ1-5; the D gene is possibly TRBD1 (5 bases). This CDR3 contains 15 residues. The germline CDR1 and CDR2 sequences are MDHEN and SYDVKM. V lost 6 bases to trimming and J lost 11 bases, with 23 bases between them. CDR3 nucleotide sequence: TGTGCCAGCAGCCTCGGCAGGGTGGGGAATCAAGCCCAGCATTTT. It encodes CASSLGRVGNQAQHF. Full variable domain (rest looked up from reference TRBV28 and TRBJ1-5): DVKVTQSSRYLVKRTGEKVFLECVQDMDHENMFWYRQDPGLGLRLIYFSYDVKMKEKGDIPEGYSVSREKKERFSLILESASTNQTSMYLCASSLGRVGNQAQHFGDGTRLSIL.

This rearrangement joins TRBV5-6 to TRBJ1-5; the D gene is possibly TRBD1 (6 bases). Per the germline V gene, CDR1 is SGHDT and CDR2 is YYEEEE. V was cut by 0 bases and J by 8 bases, with 12 bases left in between. The CDR3 has 14 residues. This CDR3 reads CASSLEGGREPQHF. The CDR3 nucleotides read TGTGCCAGCAGCTTGGAAGGGGGAAGGGAGCCCCAGCATTTT. Full variable domain (outside the CDR3, taken from reference TRBV5-6 and TRBJ1-5): DAGVTQSPTHLIKTRGQQVTLRCSPKSGHDTVSWYQQALGQGPQFIFQYYEEEERQRGNFPDRFSGHQFPNYSSELNVNALLLGDSALYLCASSLEGGREPQHFGDGTRLSIL.

The V and J genes are TRBV12-5 and TRBJ1-6, with D unresolved. CDR3 size: 12 residues. Germline-derived CDR1 and CDR2 are LGHNT and FRNRAP. V was pared by 3 bases and J by 11 bases, with 8 bases between. CDR3 residues: CASGFESPPLHF. In nucleotides, the CDR3 is TGTGCTAGTGGTTTCGAGAGCCCACCCCTCCACTTT.

For the CDR3, the DNA is TGTGCCAGCAGTTTATCCCGTCAGCCCCAGCATTTT. Residues: CASSLSRQPQHF. The V call is TRBV28, the J call TRBJ1-5; D is ambiguous. Per the germline V gene, CDR1 is MDHEN and CDR2 is SYDVKM. V lost 1 base to trimming and J lost 6 bases, with 4 bases between them. The CDR3 runs 12 residues.

V gene TRBV4-3 combines with J gene TRBJ1-5; D gene unclear. The CDR3 runs 16 residues. Germline values: CDR1 LGHNA, CDR2 YSLEER. The ends were cut back, 1 base at V and 7 bases at J, with 17 bases in the middle. The CDR3 is CASSQGGGGEGQPQHF. CDR3 DNA sequence: TGCGCCAGCAGCCAAGGAGGTGGTGGTGAAGGACAGCCCCAGCATTTT.

The CDR3, as DNA: TGTGCCAGCAGGTCACAGGGGGCGGGGGAGCAGTACTTC. It yields the protein CASRSQGAGEQYF. The chain links TRBV28 to TRBJ2-7; 9 positions agree with TRBD1. Losses at the gene ends were 6 bases for V and 7 bases for J; bases not matched to a gene: 7. Germline CDR1 MDHEN, CDR2 SYDVKM. The CDR3 totals 13 residues.

CDR3 DNA sequence: TGTGCCAGCAGCCCCGGGGTGGACTATGGCTACACCTTC. This codes for CASSPGVDYGYTF. The chain has TRBV6-5 and TRBJ1-2, with no clear D. There are 13 residues in the CDR3. CDR1 and CDR2 (germline): MNHEY, SVGAGI. V dropped 6 bases and J dropped 3 bases, with 11 bases sitting between them.

The chain combines TRBV7-2 with TRBJ2-3; the match to TRBD2 covers 9 bases. The CDR3 length is 17 residues. Germline lookup yields CDR1 SGHTA and CDR2 FQGNSA. With V trimmed by 1 base and J by 4 bases, 9 bases remained unmatched. CDR3 nucleotides: TGTGCCAGCAGCTTAGGAGGCGGGGGGGCCAGGGCAGATACGCAGTATTTT. Its translation: CASSLGGGGARADTQYF. Filled out from reference TRBV7-2 and TRBJ2-3, the complete variable domain reads GAGVSQSPSNKVTEKGKDVELRCDPISGHTALYWYRQSLGQGLEFLIYFQGNSAPDKSGLPSDRFSAERTGGSVSTLTIQRTQQEDSAVYLCASSLGGGGARADTQYFGPGTRLTVL.

The gene calls are TRBV4-1 and TRBJ2-1, with TRBD2 matching over 8 bases. CDR1 is MGHRA and CDR2 is YSYEKL in the germline V gene. V lost 1 base and J lost 5; bases outside the gene matches: 10. The CDR3 has 17 residues. The CDR3 region is CASSQGLAGHLDNEQFF. The CDR3 nucleotides are TGCGCCAGCAGCCAAGGATTAGCGGGACACTTGGACAATGAGCAGTTCTTC.

The J gene is TRBJ2-2, the V gene TRBV3-1 (or the pseudogene TRBV3-2), with 7 bases identical to TRBD1. CDR1 and CDR2 (germline): LGHDT, YNNKEL (reference sequence). The length of the CDR3 is 14 residues. With 6 bases clipped from V and 3 bases from J, the junction kept 4 bases outside the gene matches. The chain's CDR3 is CASRRQGDTGELFF. The CDR3 DNA is TGTGCCAGCAGGCGCCAGGGGGACACCGGGGAGCTGTTTTTT.

The genes are TRBV7-2 and TRBJ1-6; D gene ambiguous. CDR1 SGHTA and CDR2 FQGNSA come from the germline V gene. The V end was cut by 4 bases, the J end by 7 bases, with 14 bases between. There are 15 residues in the CDR3. The CDR3 region is CASSSEEFRNSPLHF. The CDR3 DNA is TGTGCCAGCAGCTCCGAGGAGTTTAGAAATTCACCCCTCCACTTT.

The chain uses TRBV7-3 and TRBJ2-2; tentative D call: TRBD1 (5 bases). The CDR3 has 15 residues. Germline CDR1 reads SGHTA; CDR2 reads FQGTGA. The V gene lost 5 bases and the J gene lost 3 bases, with 13 bases spanning the gap. This CDR3 is CASSRNMGHTGELFF. The CDR3 DNA is TGTGCCAGCAGCCGTAACATGGGGCACACCGGGGAGCTGTTTTTT. The whole variable domain, remainder taken from reference TRBV7-3 and TRBJ2-2, is GAGVSQTPSNKVTEKGKYVELRCDPISGHTALYWYRQSLGQGPEFLIYFQGTGAADDSGLPNDRFFAVRPEGSVSTLKIQRTERGDSAVYLCASSRNMGHTGELFFGEGSRLTVL.

CDR3 amino acids: CASSQDPTSGIYF. In nucleotides, the CDR3 is TGTGCCAGCAGCCAAGATCCCACTAGCGGGATCTACTTC. The chain joins TRBV3-1 (or the pseudogene TRBV3-2) to TRBJ2-7; 10 nucleotides align to TRBD2. The junction had 6 bases not matched to a gene; V was cut back by 0 bases and J by 13 bases. Germline CDR1 LGHDT, CDR2 YNNKEL (reference sequence). The CDR3 extends over 13 amino acids.

V gene TRBV18 combines with J gene TRBJ1-4, with 9 bases lining up with TRBD1. The CDR3 sequence is 16 residues long. Trimming cost V 6 bases and J 0 bases; bases outside gene matches: 5. CDR1 is KGHSH and CDR2 is LQKENI in the germline V gene. CDR3 loop: CASSRDRESTNEKLFF. CDR3 DNA sequence: TGTGCCAGCTCCCGGGACAGGGAGTCAACTAATGAAAAACTGTTTTTT.

The chain carries TRBV15 and TRBJ1-4; D remains unclear. This CDR3 comprises 14 residues. Trimming cost V 1 base and J 7 bases, with 10 bases left between them. The germline gives CDR1 LNHNV, CDR2 YYDKDF (reference sequence). The CDR3 DNA reads as TGTGCCACCAGCAGAGCGGGGAGCGTTGAAAAACTGTTTTTT. Residues: CATSRAGSVEKLFF.